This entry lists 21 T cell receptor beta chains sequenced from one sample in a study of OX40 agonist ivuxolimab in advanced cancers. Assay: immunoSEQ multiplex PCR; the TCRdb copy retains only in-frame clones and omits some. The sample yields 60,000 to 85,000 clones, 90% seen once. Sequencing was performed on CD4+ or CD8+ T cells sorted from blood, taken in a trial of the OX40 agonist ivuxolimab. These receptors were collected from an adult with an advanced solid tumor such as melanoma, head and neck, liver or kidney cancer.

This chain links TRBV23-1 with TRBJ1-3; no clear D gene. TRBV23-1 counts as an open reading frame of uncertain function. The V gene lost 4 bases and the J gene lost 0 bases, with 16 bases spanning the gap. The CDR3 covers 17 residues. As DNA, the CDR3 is TGCGCCAGCAGTCCCCAAGGAGGCAGGCTCTCTGGAAACACCATATATTTT. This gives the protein CASSPQGGRLSGNTIYF.

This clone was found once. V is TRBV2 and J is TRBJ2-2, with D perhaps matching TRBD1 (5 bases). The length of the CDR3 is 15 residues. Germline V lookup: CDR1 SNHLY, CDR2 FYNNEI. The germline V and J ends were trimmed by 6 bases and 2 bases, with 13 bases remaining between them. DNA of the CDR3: TGTGCCAGCAGAAGACAGACCCTTAACACCGGGGAGCTGTTTTTT. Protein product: CASRRQTLNTGELFF.

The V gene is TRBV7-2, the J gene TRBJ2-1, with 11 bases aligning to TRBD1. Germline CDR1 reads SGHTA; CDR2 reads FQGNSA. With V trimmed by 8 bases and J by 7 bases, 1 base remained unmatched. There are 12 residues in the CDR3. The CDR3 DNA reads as TGTGCCAGCCGGGACAGGGGGAATGAGCAGTTCTTC. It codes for CASRDRGNEQFF. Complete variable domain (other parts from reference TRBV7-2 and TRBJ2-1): GAGVSQSPSNKVTEKGKDVELRCDPISGHTALYWYRQSLGQGLEFLIYFQGNSAPDKSGLPSDRFSAERTGGSVSTLTIQRTQQEDSAVYLCASRDRGNEQFFGPGTRLTVL.

CDR3 protein: CASRPPGLNTDTQYF. In DNA, the CDR3 is TGTGCCAGCCGCCCACCGGGACTTAACACAGATACGCAGTATTTT. The chain couples TRBV14 to TRBJ2-3; TRBD2 might be the D (6 bases). This CDR3 contains 15 residues. Trimming pared 8 bases from V and 2 bases from J, leaving 17 bases between. Germline CDR1 and CDR2: SGHDN and FVKESK.

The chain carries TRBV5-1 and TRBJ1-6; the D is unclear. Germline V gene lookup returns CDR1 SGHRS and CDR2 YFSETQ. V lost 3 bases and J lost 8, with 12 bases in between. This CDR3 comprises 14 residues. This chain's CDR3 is CASSSAQVDSPLHF. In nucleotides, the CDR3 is TGCGCCAGCAGCTCCGCCCAGGTTGATTCACCCCTCCACTTT.

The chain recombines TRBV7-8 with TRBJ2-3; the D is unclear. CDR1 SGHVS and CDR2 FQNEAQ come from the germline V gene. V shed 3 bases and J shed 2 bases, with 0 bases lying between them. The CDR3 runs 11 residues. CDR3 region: CASSFTDTQYF. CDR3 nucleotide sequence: TGTGCCAGCAGCTTCACAGATACGCAGTATTTT.

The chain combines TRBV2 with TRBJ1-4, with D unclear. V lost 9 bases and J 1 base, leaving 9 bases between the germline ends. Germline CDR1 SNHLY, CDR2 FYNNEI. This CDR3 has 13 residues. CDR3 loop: CASNTETNEKLFF. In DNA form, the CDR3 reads TGTGCCAGTAACACTGAAACTAATGAAAAACTGTTTTTT. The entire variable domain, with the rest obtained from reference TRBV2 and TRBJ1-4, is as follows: EPEVTQTPSHQVTQMGQEVILRCVPISNHLYFYWYRQILGQKVEFLVSFYNNEISEKSEIFDDQFSVERPDGSNFTLKIRSTKLEDSAMYFCASNTETNEKLFFGSGTQLSVL.

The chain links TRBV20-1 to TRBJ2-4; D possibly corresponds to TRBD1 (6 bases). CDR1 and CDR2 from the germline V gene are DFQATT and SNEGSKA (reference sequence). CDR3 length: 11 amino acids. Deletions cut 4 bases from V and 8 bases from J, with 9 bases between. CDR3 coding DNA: TGCAGTGCTACAGGGGATGACATTCAGTACTTC. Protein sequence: CSATGDDIQYF.

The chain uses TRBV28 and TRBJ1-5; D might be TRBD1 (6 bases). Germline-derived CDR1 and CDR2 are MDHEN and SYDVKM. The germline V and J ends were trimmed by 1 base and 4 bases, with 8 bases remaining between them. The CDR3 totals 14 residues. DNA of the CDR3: TGTGCCAGCAGTTTATTTGGGACAAATCAGCCCCAGCATTTT. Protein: CASSLFGTNQPQHF.

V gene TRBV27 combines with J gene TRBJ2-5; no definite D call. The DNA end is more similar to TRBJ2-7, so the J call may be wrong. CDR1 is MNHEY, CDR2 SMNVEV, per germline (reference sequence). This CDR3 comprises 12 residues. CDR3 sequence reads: CASSPGVGEQYF. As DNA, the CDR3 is TGTGCCAGCAGTCCCGGAGTGGGCGAGCAGTACTTC.

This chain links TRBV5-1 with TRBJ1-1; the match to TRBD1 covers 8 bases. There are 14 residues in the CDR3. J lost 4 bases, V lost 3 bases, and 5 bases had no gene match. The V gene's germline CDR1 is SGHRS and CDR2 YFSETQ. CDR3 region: CASSSDRGSTEAFF. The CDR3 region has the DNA TGCGCCAGCAGCTCCGACAGGGGTAGCACTGAAGCTTTCTTT.

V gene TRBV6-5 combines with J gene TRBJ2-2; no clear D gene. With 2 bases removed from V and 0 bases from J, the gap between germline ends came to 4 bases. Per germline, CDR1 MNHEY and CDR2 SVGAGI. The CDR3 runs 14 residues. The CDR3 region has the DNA TGTGCCAGCAGTTACCAGCCGAACACCGGGGAGCTGTTTTTT. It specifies CASSYQPNTGELFF.

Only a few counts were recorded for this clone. The CDR3 bases are TGTGCCGAATCGGTTAGCGGGGCCACAGATACGCAGTATTTT. Amino acid sequence: CAESVSGATDTQYF. The chain recombines TRBV11-2 with TRBJ2-3; 8 bases fit TRBD2. V lost 11 bases to trimming and J lost 2 bases; unmatched junction nucleotides: 9. This CDR3 spans 14 amino acids. Germline CDR1 and CDR2: SGHAT and FQNNGV.

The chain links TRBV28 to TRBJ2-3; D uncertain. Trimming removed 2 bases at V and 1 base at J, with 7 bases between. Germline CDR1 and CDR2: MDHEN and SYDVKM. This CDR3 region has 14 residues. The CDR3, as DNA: TGTGCCAGCAGTTTAGGCCAGGGCACAGATACGCAGTATTTT. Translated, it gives CASSLGQGTDTQYF.

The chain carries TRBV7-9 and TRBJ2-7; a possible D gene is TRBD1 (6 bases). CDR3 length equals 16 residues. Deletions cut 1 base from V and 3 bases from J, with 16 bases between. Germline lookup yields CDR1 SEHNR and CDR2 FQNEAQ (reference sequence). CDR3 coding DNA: TGTGCCAGCAGCTTAGAGGCGACAGGAAATAGCTACGAGCAGTACTTC. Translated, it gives CASSLEATGNSYEQYF.

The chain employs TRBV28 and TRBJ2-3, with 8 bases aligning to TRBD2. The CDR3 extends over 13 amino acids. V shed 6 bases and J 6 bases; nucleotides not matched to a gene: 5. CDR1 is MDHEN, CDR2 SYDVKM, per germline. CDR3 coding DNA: TGTGCCAGCAGGGCGGGAGGAAGGGATACGCAGTATTTT. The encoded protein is CASRAGGRDTQYF.

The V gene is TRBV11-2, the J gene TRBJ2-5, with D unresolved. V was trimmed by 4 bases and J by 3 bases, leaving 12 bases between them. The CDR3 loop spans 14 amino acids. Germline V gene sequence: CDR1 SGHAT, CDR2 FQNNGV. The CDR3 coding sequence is TGTGCCAGCAGCTCGGGCCTGGCTGAAGAGACCCAGTACTTC. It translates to CASSSGLAEETQYF.

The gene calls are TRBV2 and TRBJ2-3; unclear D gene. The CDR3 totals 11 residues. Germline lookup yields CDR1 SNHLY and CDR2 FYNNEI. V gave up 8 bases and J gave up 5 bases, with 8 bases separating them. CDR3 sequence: CASRYQDTQYF. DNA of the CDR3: TGTGCCAGCCGTTACCAAGATACGCAGTATTTT. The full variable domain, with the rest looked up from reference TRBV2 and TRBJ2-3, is EPEVTQTPSHQVTQMGQEVILRCVPISNHLYFYWYRQILGQKVEFLVSFYNNEISEKSEIFDDQFSVERPDGSNFTLKIRSTKLEDSAMYFCASRYQDTQYFGPGTRLTVL.

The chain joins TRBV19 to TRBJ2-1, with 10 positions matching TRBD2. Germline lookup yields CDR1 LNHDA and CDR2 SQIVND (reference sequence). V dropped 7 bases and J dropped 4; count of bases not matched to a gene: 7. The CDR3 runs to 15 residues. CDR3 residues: CASNPASGGYNEQFF. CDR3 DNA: TGTGCCAGTAACCCCGCTAGCGGGGGATACAATGAGCAGTTCTTC. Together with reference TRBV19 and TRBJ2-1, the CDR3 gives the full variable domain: DGGITQSPKYLFRKEGQNVTLSCEQNLNHDAMYWYRQDPGQGLRLIYYSQIVNDFQKGDIAEGYSVSREKKESFPLTVTSAQKNPTAFYLCASNPASGGYNEQFFGPGTRLTVL.

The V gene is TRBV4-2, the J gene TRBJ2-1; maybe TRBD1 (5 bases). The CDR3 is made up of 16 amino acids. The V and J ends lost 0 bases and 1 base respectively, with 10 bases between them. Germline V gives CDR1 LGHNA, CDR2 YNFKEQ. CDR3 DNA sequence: TGTGCCAGCAGCCAAGAAAGGGGATTATCCTACAATGAGCAGTTCTTC. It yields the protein CASSQERGLSYNEQFF.

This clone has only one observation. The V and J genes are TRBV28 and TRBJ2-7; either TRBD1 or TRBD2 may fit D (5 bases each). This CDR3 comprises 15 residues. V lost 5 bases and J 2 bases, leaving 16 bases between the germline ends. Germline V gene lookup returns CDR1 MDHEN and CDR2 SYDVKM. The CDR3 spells CASSVVRQGPYEQYF. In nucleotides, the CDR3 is TGTGCCAGCAGTGTGGTCCGGCAGGGACCCTACGAGCAGTACTTC.